This T cell receptor beta chain was recovered during a study of shared clonotypes between healthy human individuals. Findings of the study overall: The naive CD4 repertoires of a handful of donors were compared, and around 4.9% of clonotypes were shared.

Assay: immunoSEQ multiplex PCR; the TCRdb copy retains only in-frame clones and omits some. This sample yields approximately 810,000 clones, of which 80% to 95% are seen a single time; less than 25% belongs to the top ten. Between the trimmed V and J ends, which lost 1 base and 9 bases, there was a span of 7 bases. Germline values: CDR1 MNHEY, CDR2 SMNVEV (reference sequence). The CDR3 is 12 amino acids. Naive CD8 cells lacked CD45RO, underwent positive selection for CCR7 and left out terminally differentiated effector memory CD45RA+ cells. About this clone itself: What it binds is not known.

Sequenced input: naive CD8+ T cells sorted from blood. This sequence originates from a man aged 25-45 years in good health. This chain joins TRBV27 and TRBJ1-5; no firm D call. The CDR3 bases are TGTGCCAGCAGTTTATTGGGTGGGCCCCAGCATTTT. Amino acid sequence: CASSLLGGPQHF.